The 30 T cell receptor beta chains in this list originate from one sample, sequenced in a study of blood T cells in healthy people across ages. A second 7 to 11 cycle PCR used barcoded and J-beta primers. TCRdb reanalysed the 5' RACE reads using MiXCR and keeps one entry per CDR3 protein. This sample has about 1.4 million distinct CDR3 sequences, with around 59% found just once. Sequencing was carried out using blood. These receptors were collected from a man between 18 and 35 years old in good health.

The chain recombines TRBV7-8 with TRBJ2-2, with TRBD2 identical over 12 bases. This CDR3 region has 17 residues. The ends lost 2 bases at V and 7 bases at J; junction bases unmatched: 8. Per germline, CDR1 SGHVS and CDR2 FQNEAQ. The CDR3 DNA reads TGTGCCAGCAGCTTATCCCCCCTAGCGGGAGGGCACGGGGAGCTGTTTTTT. Encoded protein: CASSLSPLAGGHGELFF.

The chain joins TRBV9 to TRBJ2-1; D gene ambiguous. Trimming stripped 0 bases from V and 8 bases from J, with 6 bases between. Germline CDR1 is SGDLS and CDR2 is YYNGEE. The CDR3 loop spans 12 amino acids. CDR3 loop: CASSVGNHEQFF. DNA of the CDR3: TGTGCCAGCAGCGTAGGGAATCATGAGCAGTTCTTC. Looking up the rest from reference TRBV9 and TRBJ2-1 gives the full variable domain: DSGVTQTPKHLITATGQRVTLRCSPRSGDLSVYWYQQSLDQGLQFLIQYYNGEERAKGNILERFSAQQFPDLHSELNLSSLELGDSALYFCASSVGNHEQFFGPGTRLTVL.

The CDR3 bases are TGTGCCAGCTCACAACAGAAGGTCGGCCAGCCCCAGCATTTT. As protein: CASSQQKVGQPQHF. The chain combines TRBV18 with TRBJ1-5; D not resolved. CDR1 is KGHSH and CDR2 is LQKENI in the germline V gene. This CDR3 region has 14 residues. The V end was cut by 4 bases, the J end by 7 bases, with 14 bases between.

V is TRBV12-3 or TRBV12-4 and J is TRBJ2-1, with a tentative D call TRBD1 (5 bases). Trimming cost V 5 bases and J 7 bases, with 15 bases left between them. The CDR3 spans 14 residues. The DNA for the CDR3 is TGTGCCAGCAGTACCCCTCCCCCAGGGAATGAGCAGTTCTTC. This codes for CASSTPPPGNEQFF.

V usage is TRBV2 and J usage is TRBJ2-3; D gene uncertain. The germline V and J ends were trimmed by 4 bases and 6 bases, with 8 bases remaining between them. The germline CDR1 and CDR2 sequences are SNHLY and FYNNEI. CDR3 length: 12 residues. The CDR3 loop is CASSVPYDTQYF. The DNA of the CDR3 is TGTGCCAGCAGTGTCCCCTACGATACGCAGTATTTT.

This CDR3 is CASSGQRGSTDTQYF. Here the CDR3 DNA reads TGTGCCAGCAGTGGCCAGCGGGGTAGCACAGATACGCAGTATTTT. The genes are TRBV2 and TRBJ2-3, with 7 bases aligning to TRBD2. The germline CDR1 and CDR2 sequences are SNHLY and FYNNEI. V gave up 4 bases and J gave up 0 bases; unmatched junction bases: 4. CDR3 length: 15 amino acids.

V and J are TRBV7-9 and TRBJ2-7; 7 nucleotides align to TRBD2. This CDR3 spans 16 amino acids. Per the germline V gene, CDR1 is SEHNR and CDR2 is FQNEAQ (reference sequence). J was trimmed by 0 bases and V by 4 bases; bases with no gene match: 9. CDR3 loop: CASSSERGRTSYEQYF. The CDR3 DNA follows: TGTGCCAGCAGCTCGGAGCGGGGTCGGACCTCCTACGAGCAGTACTTC.

As regards this clonotype: Germline is not matched at one junction end, which may reflect a read error. The chain carries TRBV25-1 and TRBJ2-5; 7 bases line up with TRBD2. The germline gives CDR1 MGHDK, CDR2 SYGVNS. This CDR3 comprises 17 residues. The CDR3, as DNA: TGTGCCAGCAGTCAAGACCCCGGGACTATCGACCAAGAGGCCCAGTACTTC. It specifies CASSQDPGTIDQEAQYF.

This clonotype was counted between two and nine times. The V gene is TRBV7-2, the J gene TRBJ1-1; D gene ambiguous. Germline CDR1 and CDR2: SGHTA and FQGNSA. Trimming took off 3 bases at V and 0 bases at J, with 8 bases between the two ends. CDR3 length equals 14 residues. CDR3 region: CASSLRRMNTEAFF. CDR3 sequence (DNA): TGTGCCAGCAGCTTGAGGCGGATGAACACTGAAGCTTTCTTT.

The rearrangement joins TRBV6-5 to TRBJ1-6; D is ambiguous. CDR1 is MNHEY, CDR2 SVGAGI, per germline. V was shortened by 6 bases and J by 0 bases, with 9 bases between the two germline ends. This CDR3 comprises 15 residues. DNA of the CDR3: TGTGCCAGCAGCCTAGACATCTCCTATAATTCACCCCTCCACTTT. Translating it yields CASSLDISYNSPLHF.

The CDR3 spells CATGGPTGRTGTYEQYF. Here the CDR3 DNA reads TGTGCCACAGGCGGACCGACCGGGCGGACAGGGACCTACGAGCAGTACTTC. V is TRBV6-6 and J is TRBJ2-7; TRBD1 matches 8 bases. This CDR3 has 17 amino acids. The junction had 19 bases not matched to a gene; V was cut back by 10 bases and J by 2 bases. In germline, CDR1 is MNHNY, CDR2 SVGAGI (reference sequence).

The CDR3 spells CASSRGPLVAEAFF. For the CDR3, the DNA is TGTGCCAGCAGCCGCGGTCCCCTTGTCGCTGAAGCTTTCTTT. The rearrangement joins TRBV3-1 to TRBJ1-1; D is unclear. This CDR3 has 14 amino acids. Per the germline V gene, CDR1 is LGHDT and CDR2 is YNNKEL (reference sequence). Trimming stripped 4 bases from V and 6 bases from J, with 15 bases between. Looking up the rest from reference TRBV3-1 and TRBJ1-1 gives the full variable domain: DTAVSQTPKYLVTQMGNDKSIKCEQNLGHDTMYWYKQDSKKFLKIMFSYNNKELIINETVPNRFSPKSPDKAHLNLHINSLELGDSAVYFCASSRGPLVAEAFFGQGTRLTVV.

The chain is built from TRBV6-6 and TRBJ1-2; 8 bases match TRBD1. CDR3 length: 14 residues. V lost 6 bases, J lost 2 bases, and 5 bases stayed unmatched. Germline CDR1 reads MNHNY; CDR2 reads SVGAGI (reference sequence). CDR3 sequence (DNA): TGTGCCAGCAGATTTCAGGGGGCGAACTATGGCTACACCTTC. Protein product: CASRFQGANYGYTF.

V and J are TRBV4-2 and TRBJ1-6; a weak D match, TRBD1 (5 bases). Looked up from germline, CDR1 is LGHNA and CDR2 is YNFKEQ. The CDR3 contains 14 residues. V was pared by 8 bases and J by 10 bases, with 18 bases between. CDR3 bases: TGTGCCAGCGGCCTAGAAGGGGTATTATCACCCCTCCACTTT. This encodes CASGLEGVLSPLHF.

Remarks on this clonotype: One end of the junction varies from germline; a read error may be responsible. The CDR3 nucleotides read TGTGCCAACAGTTTAGTTCCCTCAGGGATTACTTTCACAGATACGCAGTATTTT. As protein: CANSLVPSGITFTDTQYF. V and J are TRBV27 and TRBJ2-3; tentative D call: TRBD1 (5 bases). This CDR3 is 18 amino acids long. Per the germline V gene, CDR1 is MNHEY and CDR2 is SMNVEV (reference sequence).

The rearrangement links TRBV7-6 to TRBJ2-1, with 8 bases matching TRBD1. The length of the CDR3 is 15 residues. With V trimmed by 2 bases and J by 7 bases, 7 bases remained unmatched. Looked up from germline, CDR1 is SGHVS and CDR2 is FNYEAQ. The CDR3 region is CASSLRQGAANEQFF. DNA of the CDR3: TGTGCCAGCAGCTTACGCCAGGGGGCTGCTAATGAGCAGTTCTTC.

V is TRBV3-1 and J is TRBJ2-4; D is ambiguous. Per germline, CDR1 LGHDT and CDR2 YNNKEL (reference sequence). Trimming pared 6 bases from V and 1 base from J, leaving 13 bases between. The CDR3 has 15 residues. The CDR3 spells CASSPNPMAKNIQYF. The CDR3 nucleotides read TGTGCCAGCAGTCCCAACCCTATGGCCAAAAACATTCAGTACTTC.

Only a few counts were recorded for this clonotype. The chain combines TRBV4-1 with TRBJ2-7; D is ambiguous. The length of the CDR3 is 15 residues. V was trimmed by 0 bases and J by 2 bases, leaving 11 bases between them. Germline V gives CDR1 MGHRA, CDR2 YSYEKL. This CDR3 is CASSQETRLAYEQYF. CDR3 sequence (DNA): TGCGCCAGCAGCCAAGAGACCCGACTTGCCTACGAGCAGTACTTC.

The V and J genes are TRBV7-2 and TRBJ1-2, with TRBD1 as a possible D gene (5 bases). The CDR3 totals 16 residues. Trimming cost V 4 bases and J 0 bases, with 15 bases left between them. Germline CDR1 and CDR2: SGHTA and FQGNSA. In DNA, the CDR3 is TGTGCCAGCAGCTCCCCCGGGACCGAACCTAACTATGGCTACACCTTC. This gives the protein CASSSPGTEPNYGYTF.

The chain links TRBV20-1 to TRBJ2-3; D not certain. Trimming took off 7 bases at V and 4 bases at J, with 9 bases between the two ends. CDR3 size: 11 residues. Germline CDR1 reads DFQATT; CDR2 reads SNEGSKA (reference sequence). The DNA of the CDR3 is TGCAGTGTGATTGGCGCAGATACGCAGTATTTT. Protein: CSVIGADTQYF.

The CDR3 spells CASSQDLGLAGNNNEQFF. CDR3 bases: TGTGCCAGCAGCCAAGACCTCGGACTAGCGGGAAATAACAATGAGCAGTTCTTC. V and J are TRBV4-2 and TRBJ2-1; the match to TRBD2 covers 12 bases. The germline V gene has CDR1 LGHNA and CDR2 YNFKEQ. V dropped 0 bases and J dropped 5; count of bases not matched to a gene: 8. The CDR3 length is 18 residues.

This sequence joins TRBV13 and TRBJ2-4; TRBD1 aligns across 10 bases. TRBJ2-7 matches the DNA end more closely, so the J call is doubtful. CDR1 and CDR2 from the germline V gene are PRHDT and FYEKMQ (reference sequence). The CDR3 runs 15 residues. This chain's CDR3 is CASSPVGQGRHEQYF. CDR3 DNA sequence: TGTGCCAGCAGCCCGGTGGGACAGGGGCGACACGAGCAGTACTTC.

This chain joins TRBV19 and TRBJ2-6; TRBD2 might be the D (5 bases). Germline lookup yields CDR1 LNHDA and CDR2 SQIVND (reference sequence). Trimming took 6 bases from V and 3 from J, leaving 18 bases between them. The CDR3 loop spans 17 amino acids. The CDR3 bases are TGTGCCAGTAGCGGACTCACGGGCCCCGGTGGGGCCAACGTCCTGACTTTC. Its protein is CASSGLTGPGGANVLTF.

CDR3 bases: TGCAGTGCTAGAGATCCGATGGGGACTGGTGAAAAACTGTTTTTT. Its translation: CSARDPMGTGEKLFF. V and J are TRBV20-1 and TRBJ1-4, with D possibly TRBD1 on 5 matching bases. V lost 0 bases, J lost 7 bases, and 15 bases lay in between. The CDR3 loop spans 15 amino acids. Germline V gene data show CDR1 as DFQATT and CDR2 as SNEGSKA (reference sequence).

The CDR3, as DNA: TGCGCCAGCAGCCGAAGGACAGCCCCGAGCTCTGGGGCCAACGTCCTGACTTTC. As protein: CASSRRTAPSSGANVLTF. The J gene is TRBJ2-6, the V gene TRBV5-1; maybe TRBD1 (6 bases). V was shortened by 4 bases and J by 0 bases, with 17 bases between the two germline ends. CDR3 length: 18 residues. Germline loops: CDR1 SGHRS, CDR2 YFSETQ.

The genes are TRBV5-5 and TRBJ2-3; a possible D gene is TRBD2 (6 bases). This CDR3 contains 13 residues. Trimming removed 4 bases at V and 6 bases at J, with 12 bases between. Germline lookup yields CDR1 SGHKS and CDR2 YYEKEE (reference sequence). CDR3 bases: TGTGCCAGCAGCACCGGGACTTCGGATACGCAGTATTTT. Protein product: CASSTGTSDTQYF.

The gene calls are TRBV27 and TRBJ2-1; no clear D gene. The length of the CDR3 is 17 residues. Germline CDR1 is MNHEY and CDR2 is SMNVEV (reference sequence). Trimming removed 3 bases at V and 4 bases at J, with 19 bases between. Here the CDR3 DNA reads TGTGCCAGCAGTTTTCTTTGGCAGCCAAGGGCTTACAATGAGCAGTTCTTC. Amino acid sequence: CASSFLWQPRAYNEQFF.

The rearrangement links TRBV6-5 to TRBJ2-7; maybe TRBD2 (5 bases). Between the trimmed V and J ends, which lost 6 bases and 5 bases, there was a span of 17 bases. The length of the CDR3 is 14 residues. CDR1 and CDR2 (germline): MNHEY, SVGAGI. The CDR3 protein is CASSPLGSPDEQYF. The CDR3 DNA sequence: TGTGCCAGCAGCCCCCTAGGGAGCCCCGACGAGCAGTACTTC.

Only a few counts were recorded for this clonotype. This rearrangement joins TRBV4-1 to TRBJ2-7; TRBD1 aligns across 9 bases. J gave up 4 bases and V 0 bases, and 4 bases lay outside the gene matches. The V gene's germline CDR1 is MGHRA and CDR2 YSYEKL. The CDR3 is 15 amino acids. CDR3 DNA sequence: TGCGCCAGCAGCCAAGACCGGGACAGGGAATACGAGCAGTACTTC. Amino acid sequence: CASSQDRDREYEQYF.

This chain links TRBV6-5 with TRBJ2-2; 7 positions match TRBD1. CDR1 is MNHEY and CDR2 is SVGAGI in the germline V gene. The ends lost 2 bases at V and 7 bases at J; junction bases unmatched: 4. The CDR3 has 14 amino acids. CDR3 sequence reads: CASSYDRDNGELFF. CDR3 nucleotides: TGTGCCAGCAGTTACGACAGGGATAACGGGGAGCTGTTTTTT.